Shown below are 10 T cell receptor beta chains from a single sample sequenced in a study of T cell responses to AZD1222 COVID-19 vaccine listed by TCRdb under 2021. Reading the label with the study, this specimen's time point is: baseline before first vaccination. Libraries came from the immunoSEQ multiplex PCR assay. Not all clones reach the TCRdb copy of this immuneACCESS table, which keeps in-frame sequences only. Checked studies attribute under half of the gap to unresolved V genes and leave the rest unexplained. Here the sample has 120,000 or so clones; approximately 90% occur a single time. Roughly 7% of the sample comes from the top ten. Specimen: peripheral blood, collected on day 0 of AZD1222 vaccination. The receptors originated from an adult in good health.

CDR3 amino acids: CATSSYYEQYF. The CDR3 coding sequence is TGTGCCACCAGCAGCTACTACGAGCAGTACTTC. The chain uses TRBV15 and TRBJ2-7; D is undetermined. This CDR3 contains 11 residues. Germline values: CDR1 LNHNV, CDR2 YYDKDF (reference sequence). V lost 3 bases to trimming and J lost 3 bases, with 3 bases between them. The full variable domain, its missing parts supplied by reference TRBV15 and TRBJ2-7, is DAMVIQNPRYQVTQFGKPVTLSCSQTLNHNVMYWYQQKSSQAPKLLFHYYDKDFNNEADTPDNFQSRRPNTSFCFLDIRSPGLGDTAMYLCATSSYYEQYFGPGTRLTVT.

V and J are TRBV30 and TRBJ2-1, with TRBD2 matching over 10 bases. V lost 0 bases and J lost 3; bases outside the gene matches: 2. The CDR3 extends over 15 amino acids. The germline V gene encodes CDR1 GTSNPN and CDR2 SVGIG (reference sequence). The CDR3 region is CAWSVLAGVYNEQFF. The CDR3 DNA is TGTGCCTGGAGTGTTCTAGCGGGAGTCTACAATGAGCAGTTCTTC. The variable domain in full, with the rest retrieved from reference TRBV30 and TRBJ2-1, is SQTIHQWPATLVQPVGSPLSLECTVEGTSNPNLYWYRQAAGRGLQLLFYSVGIGQISSEVPQNLSASRPQDRQFILSSKKLLLSDSGFYLCAWSVLAGVYNEQFFGPGTRLTVL.

The chain couples TRBV6-1 to TRBJ1-1; D gene uncertain. The germline V and J ends were trimmed by 0 bases and 10 bases, with 12 bases remaining between them. The length of the CDR3 is 13 residues. Germline V gives CDR1 MNHNS, CDR2 SASEGT. The CDR3 nucleotides read TGTGCCAGCAGTGAAGCTCAAGGCCTGGGAGCTTTCTTT. The encoded protein is CASSEAQGLGAFF.

The chain has TRBV19 and TRBJ2-5; maybe TRBD2 (6 bases). V lost 5 bases and J lost 8, with 15 bases in between. The CDR3 contains 13 residues. In germline, CDR1 is LNHDA, CDR2 SQIVND (reference sequence). The CDR3 loop is CASSLNWGDTQYF. The CDR3 nucleotides read TGTGCCAGTAGTCTGAATTGGGGGGATACCCAGTACTTC.

The chain links TRBV3-1 (or the pseudogene TRBV3-2) to TRBJ2-6; 7 bases are a match to TRBD1. V dropped 0 bases and J dropped 0; count of bases not matched to a gene: 5. The CDR3 is made up of 18 amino acids. Germline V gene lookup returns CDR1 LGHDT and CDR2 YNNKEL (reference sequence). CDR3 in DNA: TGTGCCAGCAGCCAAGAAGTAGCAGGGGGCTCTGGGGCCAACGTCCTGACTTTC. Its translation is CASSQEVAGGSGANVLTF.

The chain combines TRBV9 with TRBJ2-7, with D unclear. The CDR3 runs to 14 residues. Germline V gives CDR1 SGDLS, CDR2 YYNGEE. V shed 0 bases and J shed 0 bases, with 7 bases lying between them. The CDR3 spells CASSVAWGSYEQYF. DNA for the CDR3: TGTGCCAGCAGCGTAGCCTGGGGCTCCTACGAGCAGTACTTC.

The V and J genes are TRBV6-1 and TRBJ1-1, with D hard to call. V shed 1 base and J shed 1 base, with 10 bases lying between them. Germline loops: CDR1 MNHNS, CDR2 SASEGT. The CDR3 runs 15 residues. The chain's CDR3 is CASSEGRAPNTEAFF. CDR3 DNA sequence: TGTGCCAGCAGTGAAGGGAGAGCGCCGAACACTGAAGCTTTCTTT.

The CDR3 reads CASSMVGVKGTEAFF. Written as DNA, the CDR3 is TGTGCCAGCAGTATGGTGGGGGTGAAGGGCACTGAAGCTTTCTTT. J is TRBJ1-1 and V is TRBV7-2; tentative D call: TRBD1 (5 bases). The length of the CDR3 is 15 residues. V dropped 6 bases and J dropped 4 bases, with 18 bases sitting between them. Per the germline V gene, CDR1 is SGHTA and CDR2 is FQGNSA. The full variable domain, in which reference TRBV7-2 and TRBJ1-1 provide the parts outside the CDR3, is GAGVSQSPSNKVTEKGKDVELRCDPISGHTALYWYRQSLGQGLEFLIYFQGNSAPDKSGLPSDRFSAERTGGSVSTLTIQRTQQEDSAVYLCASSMVGVKGTEAFFGQGTRLTVV.

This chain connects TRBV7-8 to TRBJ1-5; D gene ambiguous. The germline V and J ends were trimmed by 4 bases and 0 bases, with 7 bases remaining between them. This CDR3 has 14 residues. The germline V gene encodes CDR1 SGHVS and CDR2 FQNEAQ. This chain's CDR3 is CASSSGYSNQPQHF. DNA of the CDR3: TGTGCCAGCAGCTCTGGCTATAGCAATCAGCCCCAGCATTTT. The full variable domain, with the rest looked up from reference TRBV7-8 and TRBJ1-5, is GAGVSQSPRYKVAKRGQDVALRCDPISGHVSLFWYQQALGQGPEFLTYFQNEAQLDKSGLPSDRFFAERPEGSVSTLKIQRTQQEDSAVYLCASSSGYSNQPQHFGDGTRLSIL.

This CDR3 reads CASSPLDRGHHHEAFF. In DNA, the CDR3 is TGTGCCAGCTCACCACTAGACAGGGGGCATCACCATGAAGCTTTCTTT. V gene TRBV18 combines with J gene TRBJ1-1, with 10 nucleotides matching TRBD1. The germline V gene has CDR1 KGHSH and CDR2 LQKENI. J gave up 7 bases and V 1 base, and 9 bases lay outside the gene matches. The CDR3 consists of 16 residues.